This T cell receptor (beta chain) was recorded in a study of shared clonotypes between healthy human individuals. Trimming removed 4 bases from V and 3 bases from J, with 14 bases in between. Germline CDR1 SGHDT, CDR2 YYEEEE. This CDR3 has 14 residues. About this clone: Distinct nucleotide sequences in the sample also encode this CDR3.

The table came from immunoSEQ multiplex PCR; TCRdb's copy has only in-frame clones and leaves some out. The sample consists of roughly 680,000 clones, just under 75% of them appearing once. The rearrangement joins TRBV5-6 to TRBJ2-7, with D possibly being TRBD1 or TRBD2 (5 bases each). Sequenced input: memory CD4+ T cells sorted from blood. As to subset: CD45RA-negative fraction. The receptor comes from a woman in her thirties in good health. CDR3 protein: CASSPGQGGYEQYF. The CDR3 DNA is TGTGCCAGCAGCCCGGGGCAGGGTGGCTACGAGCAGTACTTC. Looking up the rest from reference TRBV5-6 and TRBJ2-7 gives the full variable domain: DAGVTQSPTHLIKTRGQQVTLRCSPKSGHDTVSWYQQALGQGPQFIFQYYEEEERQRGNFPDRFSGHQFPNYSSELNVNALLLGDSALYLCASSPGQGGYEQYFGPGTRLTVT.